A selection of T cell receptor beta chains follows, all from one sample in a study of T cell changes during pregnancy in multiple sclerosis. The protocol was immunoSEQ multiplex PCR, while the TCRdb copy is restricted to in-frame clones and leaves out a portion. The data hold some 96,000 clones, with 92% observed a single time. The sample consisted of peripheral blood, taken after pregnancy. These receptors were obtained from a female donor with multiple sclerosis, enrolled in a pregnancy study. CDR3s include the opening cysteine and the closing phenylalanine or tryptophan. Each record gives: CDR3 length, D gene, J gene, clone size, V gene, CDR3 protein, CDR3 DNA. The D gene is left open where the match is weak. Clone size is not always given. Where it is, it says once, few, many or a class for expanded clones.

>16|TRBD1|TRBJ1-2|.|TRBV19
CASRNFGQGANYGYTF
TGTGCCAGTAGGAATTTTGGACAGGGGGCAAACTATGGCTACACCTTC
>12|TRBD2|TRBJ2-7|.|TRBV2
CASRVTSGRLYF
TGTGCCAGCAGAGTAACTAGCGGAAGACTGTACTTC
>14|.|TRBJ1-1|.|TRBV9
CASSVGQGNTEAFF
TGTGCCAGCAGCGTAGGGCAGGGGAACACTGAAGCTTTCTTT
>15|.|TRBJ2-7|.|TRBV15
CATREERGYSYEQYF
TGTGCCACGAGGGAGGAACGGGGATACTCCTACGAGCAGTACTTC
>15|TRBD1|TRBJ1-2|.|TRBV15
CATRLLDRGNYGYTF
TGTGCCACCAGGTTGTTAGACAGGGGTAACTATGGCTACACCTTC
>14|.|TRBJ2-5|.|TRBV10-2
CASSEVGEGETQYF
TGCGCCAGCAGTGAGGTAGGAGAAGGAGAGACCCAGTACTTC
>15|.|TRBJ2-2|.|TRBV7-2
CASSLTAFEVRELFF
TGTGCCAGCAGCTTGACGGCTTTTGAGGTCCGGGAGCTGTTTTTT
>13|TRBD2|TRBJ2-7|.|TRBV10-2
CASRTSGVDEQYF
TGCGCCAGCAGGACTAGCGGGGTCGACGAGCAGTACTTC
>11|.|TRBJ2-2|.|TRBV27
CASSLRGELFF
TGTGCCAGCAGTTTACGCGGGGAGCTGTTTTTT
>14|.|TRBJ2-7|.|TRBV5-1
CASSLKQGWYEQYF
TGCGCCAGCAGCTTGAAACAGGGCTGGTACGAGCAGTACTTC
>16|TRBD1|TRBJ1-1|.|TRBV6-5
CASSYLGHRGRTEAFF
TGTGCCAGCAGTTACCTGGGCCACAGGGGCCGCACTGAAGCTTTCTTT
>13|TRBD1|TRBJ1-2|.|TRBV6-1
CASSEAGDRSYTF
TGTGCCAGCAGTGAAGCTGGGGACAGATCCTACACCTTC
>14|.|TRBJ1-2|.|TRBV13
CASSWAQGSTGYTF
TGTGCCAGCAGCTGGGCGCAGGGGTCTACTGGCTACACCTTC
>16|TRBD2|TRBJ2-2|once|TRBV5-1
CASSLGLAVNTGELFF
TGCGCCAGCAGCTTGGGACTAGCGGTGAACACCGGGGAGCTGTTTTTT
>13|TRBD1|TRBJ2-3|.|TRBV7-9
CASSSTGQKRQYF
TGTGCCAGCAGCTCCACGGGACAGAAAAGGCAGTATTTT
>16|.|TRBJ1-2|.|TRBV6-5
CASSYSRGRPTYGYTF
TGTGCCAGCAGTTACAGCCGGGGGAGACCAACCTATGGCTACACCTTC
>14|.|TRBJ2-7|.|TRBV27
CASSRTAGAYEQYF
TGTGCCAGCAGCCGGACGGCAGGGGCCTACGAGCAGTACTTC
>16|TRBD2|TRBJ2-2|few|TRBV7-6
CASSSGLAVNTGELFF
TGTGCCAGCAGCTCCGGGCTAGCGGTGAACACCGGGGAGCTGTTTTTT
>14|.|TRBJ2-7|.|TRBV9
CASSVAAGSYEQYF
TGTGCCAGCAGCGTAGCTGCAGGCTCCTACGAGCAGTACTTC
>16|TRBD2|TRBJ2-7|.|TRBV5-1
CASSLNLAGASGEQYF
TGCGCCAGCAGCTTGAATCTAGCGGGGGCCTCGGGGGAGCAGTACTTC
>15|TRBD1|TRBJ1-3|.|TRBV5-4
CASSIQGAGGNTIYF
TGTGCCAGCAGCATCCAGGGGGCTGGTGGAAACACCATATATTTT
>14|.|TRBJ2-2|once|TRBV6-1
CASSEGEHTGELFF
TGTGCCAGCAGTGAAGGGGAGCACACCGGGGAGCTGTTTTTT